What follows are 22 T cell receptor beta chains derived from one specimen sequenced in a study of control samples from healthy donors and cancer patients. This table comes from immunoSEQ multiplex PCR, and its TCRdb copy is limited to in-frame clones, with some not included. The repertoire holds roughly 150,000 clones, 93% seen once, with 5% to 7% in the top ten. Material: blood. Every receptor here comes from a man between 18 and 35 years old in good health.

This clone showed up just a few times. The chain recombines TRBV6-2 or TRBV6-3 with TRBJ1-1; D unresolved. This CDR3 region has 13 residues. Germline values: CDR1 MNHEY, CDR2 SVGEGT. V lost 2 bases, J lost 7 bases, and 11 bases lay in between. The CDR3 is CASSYGPAYEAFF. The CDR3 DNA follows: TGTGCCAGCAGTTACGGGCCGGCCTATGAAGCTTTCTTT.

Written as DNA, the CDR3 is TGTGCCAGCTCACCGATCGCGGGAGGATATTTGTACAATGAGCAGTTCTTC. Translating gives CASSPIAGGYLYNEQFF. The chain links TRBV18 to TRBJ2-1; 8 bases map to TRBD2. Looked up from germline, CDR1 is KGHSH and CDR2 is LQKENI. J lost 4 bases, V lost 3 bases, and 11 bases had no gene match. This CDR3 is built from 17 residues.

The chain recombines TRBV2 with TRBJ2-7; 7 nucleotides agree with TRBD1. The germline CDR1 and CDR2 sequences are SNHLY and FYNNEI. Trimming cost V 7 bases and J 3 bases; bases outside gene matches: 9. The CDR3 is 14 amino acids. CDR3 sequence: CASISGQRIYEQYF. The CDR3 DNA reads as TGTGCCAGCATCTCGGGACAGCGAATCTACGAGCAGTACTTC.

The chain combines TRBV5-1 with TRBJ1-6; weak D call: TRBD1 (5 bases). This CDR3 region has 15 residues. In germline, CDR1 is SGHRS, CDR2 YFSETQ. The V end lost 2 bases, the J end lost 9 bases, and 15 bases lay between the germline ends. The DNA for the CDR3 is TGCGCCAGCAGCTTAAACCAGGGCTTAGGTTCACCCCTCCACTTT. It specifies CASSLNQGLGSPLHF. Full variable domain (rest looked up from reference TRBV5-1 and TRBJ1-6): KAGVTQTPRYLIKTRGQQVTLSCSPISGHRSVSWYQQTPGQGLQFLFEYFSETQRNKGNFPGRFSGRQFSNSRSEMNVSTLELGDSALYLCASSLNQGLGSPLHFGNGTRLTVT.

This rearrangement joins TRBV5-4 to TRBJ2-3; 7 bases align to TRBD2. CDR1 is SGHNT, CDR2 YYREEE, per germline (reference sequence). This CDR3 is built from 14 residues. Trimming at V came to 3 bases and at J to 6 bases, leaving 7 bases not matched to a gene. CDR3 DNA sequence: TGTGCCAGCAGCTCGCTAGCGGCATACGATACGCAGTATTTT. Protein: CASSSLAAYDTQYF.

V is TRBV19 and J is TRBJ2-4; D may be TRBD1 (6 bases). Germline V gene sequence: CDR1 LNHDA, CDR2 SQIVND (reference sequence). Trimming cost V 5 bases and J 11 bases, with 13 bases left between them. This CDR3 region has 12 residues. The CDR3 DNA follows: TGTGCCAGTAGTCGTTACAGGGTTTTTCAGTACTTC. It is translated as CASSRYRVFQYF.

V is TRBV28 and J is TRBJ1-5; D may be TRBD1 (5 bases). V lost 6 bases and J 13 bases, leaving 19 bases between the germline ends. In germline, CDR1 is MDHEN, CDR2 SYDVKM. The CDR3 is 13 residues long. The CDR3 DNA sequence: TGTGCCAGCAGCTTGATAAGGGACCGCACGCAGCATTTT. Its protein product is CASSLIRDRTQHF. Full variable domain (missing parts from reference TRBV28 and TRBJ1-5): DVKVTQSSRYLVKRTGEKVFLECVQDMDHENMFWYRQDPGLGLRLIYFSYDVKMKEKGDIPEGYSVSREKKERFSLILESASTNQTSMYLCASSLIRDRTQHFGDGTRLSIL.

This clone came up a few times. V is TRBV7-3 and J is TRBJ1-2; the D is unclear. This CDR3 has 13 amino acids. V was pared by 1 base and J by 7 bases, with 10 bases between. Germline-derived CDR1 and CDR2 are SGHTA and FQGTGA. CDR3 coding DNA: TGTGCCAGCAGCTTAAATTCTGGGGTTGGCTACACCTTC. The encoded protein is CASSLNSGVGYTF.

This chain connects TRBV3-1 (or the pseudogene TRBV3-2) to TRBJ2-7; a weak D match, TRBD1 (5 bases). Germline-derived CDR1 and CDR2 are LGHDT and YNNKEL (reference sequence). The CDR3 sequence is 13 residues long. Trimming cost V 8 bases and J 3 bases, with 14 bases left between them. CDR3 DNA sequence: TGTGCCAGCGGTACAGGCATTAACTACGAGCAGTACTTC. This gives the protein CASGTGINYEQYF.

This clone came up a few times. The rearrangement uses TRBV2 and TRBJ2-7; the D gene is possibly TRBD1 (5 bases). Germline lookup yields CDR1 SNHLY and CDR2 FYNNEI. The V end lost 6 bases, the J end lost 5 bases, and 14 bases lay between the germline ends. This CDR3 contains 13 residues. CDR3 amino acids: CASRGWGWNEQYF. CDR3 nucleotide sequence: TGTGCCAGCAGGGGGTGGGGCTGGAACGAGCAGTACTTC.

V usage is TRBV14 and J usage is TRBJ2-2, with D uncertain. Germline CDR1 reads SGHDN; CDR2 reads FVKESK. V lost 1 base and J lost 4, with 7 bases in between. This CDR3 spans 14 amino acids. CDR3 protein: CASSQVVTTGELFF. The CDR3 DNA reads TGTGCCAGCAGCCAAGTGGTAACCACCGGGGAGCTGTTTTTT.

This chain links TRBV11-2 with TRBJ1-1; 7 bases match TRBD1. The germline gives CDR1 SGHAT, CDR2 FQNNGV. The length of the CDR3 is 13 residues. Losses at the gene ends were 3 bases for V and 7 bases for J; bases not matched to a gene: 5. The CDR3 sequence: CASSLGGQVEAFF. The CDR3 DNA sequence: TGTGCCAGCAGCTTGGGCGGACAGGTTGAAGCTTTCTTT.

The chain recombines TRBV28 with TRBJ1-2; weak D call: TRBD1 (5 bases). Germline lookup yields CDR1 MDHEN and CDR2 SYDVKM. V dropped 5 bases and J dropped 7 bases, with 20 bases sitting between them. CDR3 length: 15 amino acids. CDR3 in DNA: TGTGCCAGCAGTCGAAATCCGGGACTCTTGGGTGGCTACACCTTC. Translating it yields CASSRNPGLLGGYTF.

The chain uses TRBV24-1 and TRBJ2-3, with D perhaps TRBD1 (5 bases). Germline values: CDR1 KGHDR, CDR2 SFDVKD. This CDR3 is 14 amino acids long. Deletions cut 6 bases from V and 1 base from J, with 10 bases between. CDR3 coding DNA: TGTGCCACCAGTCTAGGCAGGGGCACAGATACGCAGTATTTT. This translates into CATSLGRGTDTQYF.

CDR3: CASSPGGSYEQYF. The CDR3 DNA reads as TGCGCCAGCAGCCCGGGAGGCTCCTACGAGCAGTACTTC. The rearrangement uses TRBV4-1 and TRBJ2-7; TRBD2 aligns across 7 bases. This CDR3 is 13 amino acids long. CDR1 MGHRA and CDR2 YSYEKL come from the germline V gene. The J segment lost 0 bases and the V segment lost 4 bases, leaving 0 bases of the junction unmatched.

The CDR3 DNA reads TGTGCCACCAGTGATTTAGCAGGGCAGCTAGGATCACCCCTCCACTTT. It translates to CATSDLAGQLGSPLHF. The gene calls are TRBV24-1 and TRBJ1-6; a weak D match, TRBD1 (5 bases). This CDR3 has 16 amino acids. With 1 base removed from V and 10 bases from J, the gap between germline ends came to 16 bases. The germline CDR1 and CDR2 sequences are KGHDR and SFDVKD.

The chain combines TRBV6-5 with TRBJ1-4, with TRBD1 matching over 9 bases. CDR3 length equals 14 residues. Germline V CDR1 and CDR2: MNHEY, SVGAGI. V trimming: 6 bases; J trimming: 8 bases; junction bases outside the gene matches: 7. The CDR3 loop reads CASRGDRVHEKLFF. In nucleotides, the CDR3 is TGTGCCAGCAGAGGGGACAGGGTACACGAAAAACTGTTTTTT.

This sequence joins TRBV5-6 and TRBJ1-6; D gene ambiguous. Germline-derived CDR1 and CDR2 are SGHDT and YYEEEE. Trimming shortened V by 4 bases and J by 4 bases, and 9 bases separated the two germline ends. The CDR3 covers 14 residues. The CDR3 loop is CASSVRGYNSPLHF. As DNA, the CDR3 is TGTGCCAGCAGCGTACGCGGGTATAATTCACCCCTCCACTTT.

This clone was seen a single time. The genes are TRBV6-5 and TRBJ2-7, with 10 bases matching TRBD1. This CDR3 spans 14 amino acids. Trimming cost V 5 bases and J 4 bases; bases outside gene matches: 5. Germline V gene sequence: CDR1 MNHEY, CDR2 SVGAGI. CDR3 nucleotides: TGTGCCAGCAGTAGGGACAGGGGTTTGTACGAGCAGTACTTC. It yields the protein CASSRDRGLYEQYF.

The chain has TRBV6-5 and TRBJ1-6; D gene uncertain. Germline CDR1 reads MNHEY; CDR2 reads SVGAGI. V gave up 0 bases and J gave up 5 bases, with 11 bases separating them. There are 16 residues in the CDR3. DNA for the CDR3: TGTGCCAGCAGTTACTCGAGCGGGATGAATAATTCACCCCTCCACTTT. Protein sequence: CASSYSSGMNNSPLHF.

This chain connects TRBV7-2 to TRBJ1-1; D not certain. This CDR3 has 9 residues. CDR1 is SGHTA and CDR2 is FQGNSA in the germline V gene. V lost 5 bases and J 9 bases, leaving 4 bases between the germline ends. Written as DNA, the CDR3 is TGTGCCAGCAGCCTTCAAGCTTTCTTT. Protein: CASSLQAFF.

V usage is TRBV7-8 and J usage is TRBJ2-1; D is uncertain. This CDR3 spans 14 amino acids. The V end was cut by 5 bases, the J end by 14 bases, with 22 bases between. From germline, CDR1 is SGHVS and CDR2 FQNEAQ. CDR3 in amino acids: CASSPRHSRYAEFF. The CDR3 nucleotides are TGTGCCAGCAGCCCACGACATAGTCGCTACGCGGAGTTCTTC.